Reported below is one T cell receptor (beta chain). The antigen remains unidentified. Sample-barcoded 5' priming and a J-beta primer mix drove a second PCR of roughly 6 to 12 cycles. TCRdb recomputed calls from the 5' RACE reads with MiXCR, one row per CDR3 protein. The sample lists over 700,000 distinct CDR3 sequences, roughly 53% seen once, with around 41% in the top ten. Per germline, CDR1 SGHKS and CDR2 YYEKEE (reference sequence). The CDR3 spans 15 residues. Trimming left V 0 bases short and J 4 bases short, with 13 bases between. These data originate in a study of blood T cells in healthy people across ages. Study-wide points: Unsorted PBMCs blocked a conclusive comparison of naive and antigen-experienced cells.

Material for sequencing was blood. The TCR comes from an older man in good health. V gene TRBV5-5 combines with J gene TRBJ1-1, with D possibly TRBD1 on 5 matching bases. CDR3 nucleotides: TGTGCCAGCAGCTTGGAAGGCAGGGAGGGCACTGAAGCTTTCTTT. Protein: CASSLEGREGTEAFF.